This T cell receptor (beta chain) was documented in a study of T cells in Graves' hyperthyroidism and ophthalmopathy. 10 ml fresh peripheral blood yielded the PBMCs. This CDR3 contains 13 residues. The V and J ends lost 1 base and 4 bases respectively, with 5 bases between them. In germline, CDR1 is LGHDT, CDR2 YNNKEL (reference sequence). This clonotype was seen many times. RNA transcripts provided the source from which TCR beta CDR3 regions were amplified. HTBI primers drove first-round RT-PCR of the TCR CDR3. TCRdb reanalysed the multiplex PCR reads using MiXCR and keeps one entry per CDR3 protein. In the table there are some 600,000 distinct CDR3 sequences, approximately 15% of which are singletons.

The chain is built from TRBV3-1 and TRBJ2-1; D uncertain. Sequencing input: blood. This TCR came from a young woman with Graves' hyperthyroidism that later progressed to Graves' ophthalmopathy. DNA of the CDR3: TGTGCCAGCAGCCAAGGCAGGTACAATGAGCAGTTCTTC. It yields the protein CASSQGRYNEQFF.